These T cell receptor beta chains were read from a single sample in a study of circulating CD8 cells and anti-PD-1 response in melanoma. One entry per CDR3 protein, called by TCRdb with MiXCR from the reads. The table shows over 700 distinct CDR3 sequences, with 9.5% to 15% occurring only once. This sample comprised CD8+ T cells from PBMCs, obtained at baseline or after one month of anti-PD-1 therapy (not recorded which). All receptors come from a human donor with melanoma. The CDR3 runs from the conserved cysteine through the conserved F or W. A D gene is named only where the DNA matches it firmly. Part of the rows lack a size; the others show once, few, many or a class for expanded clones.

d_gene	v_gene	abundance	j_gene	CDR3aa	CDR3nt
.	TRBV7-8	medium-sized	TRBJ1-1	CASSLAGEAFF	TGTGCCAGCAGCTTAGCCGGTGAAGCTTTCTTT
TRBD2	TRBV9	medium-sized	TRBJ2-1	CASSSRTSGVRNEQFF	TGTGCCAGCAGCTCCAGGACTAGCGGGGTCCGCAATGAGCAGTTCTTC
.	TRBV2	medium-sized	TRBJ2-2	CASRFTGELFF	TGTGCCAGCAGGTTCACCGGGGAGCTGTTTTTT
.	TRBV24-1	medium-sized	TRBJ2-2	CATSDFTGELFF	TGTGCCACCAGTGATTTTACCGGGGAGCTGTTTTTT
.	TRBV28	few	TRBJ2-2	CASSRQAGELFF	TGTGCCAGCAGTCGACAGGCCGGGGAGCTGTTTTTT
TRBD1	TRBV6-2/TRBV6-3	medium-sized	TRBJ1-5	CASSYEPGQGLWPQHF	TGTGCCAGCAGTTACGAACCGGGACAGGGACTTTGGCCCCAGCATTTT
.	TRBV30	medium-sized	TRBJ2-7	CAWSVLASFSYEQYF	TGTGCCTGGAGTGTACTGGCAAGCTTCTCCTACGAGCAGTACTTC
.	TRBV19	few	TRBJ1-2	CASSIFEGGYTF	TGTGCCAGTAGTATATTTGAGGGAGGCTACACCTTC
.	TRBV27	few	TRBJ2-7	CASSFWGRRHEQYF	TGTGCCAGCAGTTTTTGGGGGCGGCGACACGAGCAGTACTTC
.	TRBV6-1	large	TRBJ2-7	CASSGRDNSYEQYF	TGTGCCAGCAGTGGCCGGGACAACTCCTACGAGCAGTACTTC
.	TRBV20-1	medium-sized	TRBJ1-6	CSARDWETGSTGSPLHF	TGCAGTGCTAGAGATTGGGAGACGGGCTCCACCGGATCACCCCTCCACTTT
TRBD1	TRBV2	medium-sized	TRBJ1-4	CASNRRQGGNEKLFF	TGTGCCAGCAATCGACGACAGGGAGGTAATGAAAAACTGTTTTTT
TRBD2	TRBV11-2	medium-sized	TRBJ2-3	CASSREGLAGSFTDTQYF	TGTGCCAGCAGCCGAGAGGGACTAGCGGGCTCATTCACAGATACGCAGTATTTT
.	TRBV19	.	TRBJ1-1	CASIGRTEAFF	TGTGCCAGTATAGGGAGGACTGAAGCTTTCTTT
TRBD1	TRBV12-5	few	TRBJ1-1	CASARDRFNTEAFF	TGTGCTAGTGCCCGGGACAGGTTTAACACTGAAGCTTTCTTT
.	TRBV27	medium-sized	TRBJ2-1	CASSPPGPNYNEQFF	TGTGCCAGCAGTCCCCCCGGTCCGAATTACAATGAGCAGTTCTTC
TRBD2	TRBV20-1	medium-sized	TRBJ2-7	CSARNLAGVPSYEQYF	TGCAGTGCTAGAAATCTAGCGGGGGTCCCCTCCTACGAGCAGTACTTC
.	TRBV3-2	.	TRBJ1-1	CASSHAGASQGNLLSNTEAFF	TGTGCCAGCAGCCACGCAGGGGCATCACAGGGCAACCTCTTATCGAACACTGAAGCTTTCTTT
.	TRBV11-2	large	TRBJ2-3	CASRGLGADTQYF	TGTGCCAGCAGAGGGCTGGGTGCAGATACGCAGTATTTT
TRBD2	TRBV27	once	TRBJ2-7	CASSIAGGGDYEQYF	TGTGCCAGCAGCATAGCGGGAGGAGGGGACTACGAGCAGTACTTC
TRBD1	TRBV14	.	TRBJ2-7	CASSQGRQGGYEQYF	TGTGCCAGCAGCCAAGGCCGACAGGGGGGATACGAGCAGTACTTC
.	TRBV19	large	TRBJ1-1	CASSIMTEAFF	TGTGCCAGTAGTATTATGACTGAAGCTTTCTTT
.	TRBV6-5	.	TRBJ2-7	CASSYGRKPYEQYF	TGTGCCAGCAGTTATGGCAGGAAACCTTACGAGCAGTACTTC
.	TRBV2	.	TRBJ2-3	CASSEARGTDTQYF	TGTGCCAGCAGTGAAGCAAGGGGGACAGATACGCAGTATTTT
.	TRBV7-2	medium-sized	TRBJ2-5	CASSFRVRSPRPYQETQYF	TGTGCCAGCAGCTTCAGGGTTCGATCCCCTCGGCCCTACCAAGAGACCCAGTACTTC
.	TRBV9	medium-sized	TRBJ2-1	CASSVEAWAPSSYNEQFF	TGTGCCAGCAGCGTAGAGGCTTGGGCGCCGAGCTCCTACAATGAGCAGTTCTTC
TRBD1	TRBV7-2	medium-sized	TRBJ1-2	CASSLGQGVTYGYTF	TGTGCCAGCAGCTTAGGACAGGGCGTTACCTACGGCTACACCTTC